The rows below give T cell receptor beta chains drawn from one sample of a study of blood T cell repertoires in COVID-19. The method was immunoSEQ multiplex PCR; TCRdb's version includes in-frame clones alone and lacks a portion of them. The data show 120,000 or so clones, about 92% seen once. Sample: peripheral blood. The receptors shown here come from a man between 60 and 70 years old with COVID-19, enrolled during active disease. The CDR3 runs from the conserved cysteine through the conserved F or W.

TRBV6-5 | CASSSPSGITDTQYF
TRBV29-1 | CSAIAGGWETQYF
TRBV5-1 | CASSLAPAGIESDTQYF
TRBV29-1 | CSVERLRGAAEAFF
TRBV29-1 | CSVESQLNTEAFF
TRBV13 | CASGRDRTGELFF
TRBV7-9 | CASSSGQHTEAFF
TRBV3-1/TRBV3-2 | CASTVGADTGELFF
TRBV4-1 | CASSQLLLGGTGSSGNTIYF
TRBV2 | CASSSLRGGTEAFF
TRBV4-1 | CASSLPAGTNLAKNIQYF
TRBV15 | CATSRWTGEYGNTIYF
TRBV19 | CASSSRDRGRGGYTF
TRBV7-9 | CASSLARDSRTYNEQFF
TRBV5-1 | CASSPLRVPEKLFF
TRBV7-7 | CASSQTGDQETQYF
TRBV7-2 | CASSLPYEGTEQYF
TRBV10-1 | CASSESGNSTYEQYF
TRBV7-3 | CASSPHREAEAFF
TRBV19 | CASRVPLSTGELFF
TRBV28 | CASSLRYQETQYF
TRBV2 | CASNDRANEKLFF
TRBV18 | CASYSGTGVEGAYNEQFF
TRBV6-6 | CASSVDGELFF
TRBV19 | CASSEREQGTAQPQHF
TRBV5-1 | CASSLAPDQPQHF
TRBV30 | CAWDRRISGNTIYF
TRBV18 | CASSPRAKNYGYTF
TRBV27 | CASSARLAGVDNEQFF
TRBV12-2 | CASRLGSGETQYF
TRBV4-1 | CASSQALGGGRGEQFF
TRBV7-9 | CASSLSGAHYGYTF
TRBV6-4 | CASSDSTQGSPLHF
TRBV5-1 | CASSLTSSGSANEQFF
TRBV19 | CASKETGGAYGYTF
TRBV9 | CASSPHIDSPPMSEAFF
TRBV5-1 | CASRITAGGPSEQFF
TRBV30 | CAWSPLVYGQSEAFF
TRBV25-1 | CASSVVTSTETQYF
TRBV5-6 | CASSLYRRGYSGNTIYF
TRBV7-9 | CASSSRDRGQPSEKLFF
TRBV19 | CASKDRGTVFGEQFF
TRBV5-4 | CASSVNRGATGGTEAFF
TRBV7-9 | CASSLVGEGDNEQFF
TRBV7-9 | CASSLQLAGTGELFF
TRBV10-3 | CAISESTPHEQFF
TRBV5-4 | CASSLGTGNSYEQYF
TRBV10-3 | CAISIDSYEQYF
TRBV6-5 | CASRKFRGANYGYTF
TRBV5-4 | CASTPGGLNNEQFF